These 22 T cell receptor beta chains were sequenced from one sample in a study of blood T cell repertoires in COVID-19. Only in-frame clones appear in the TCRdb table, and some are missing; sequencing was by immunoSEQ multiplex PCR. The table records around 160,000 clones, around 84% of them present only once. Material for sequencing was PBMCs or T cells enriched from blood (not recorded which). All receptors derive from a woman between 45 and 65 years old who had been exposed to COVID-19.

This sequence joins TRBV7-3 and TRBJ2-3; D remains ambiguous. The CDR3 is made up of 13 amino acids. CDR1 and CDR2 (germline): SGHTA, FQGTGA. V lost 5 bases, J lost 6 bases, and 12 bases lay in between. CDR3: CASSLFSQDTQYF. In DNA, the CDR3 is TGTGCCAGCAGCCTCTTTTCCCAGGATACGCAGTATTTT.

The rearrangement links TRBV19 to TRBJ2-1; TRBD1 matches at 11 bases. This CDR3 is 15 amino acids long. Germline loops: CDR1 LNHDA, CDR2 SQIVND (reference sequence). V was pared by 5 bases and J by 3 bases, with 3 bases of the junction left unmatched. The CDR3 protein is CASSAGQGGYNEQFF. The CDR3 coding sequence is TGTGCCAGTAGTGCGGGACAGGGGGGCTACAATGAGCAGTTCTTC.

The J gene is TRBJ1-2, the V gene TRBV7-9; D gene ambiguous. Germline V lookup: CDR1 SEHNR, CDR2 FQNEAQ (reference sequence). This CDR3 comprises 12 residues. With 1 base removed from V and 5 bases from J, the gap between germline ends came to 5 bases. For the CDR3, the DNA is TGTGCCAGCAGCTTAGTCAGTTATGGCTACACCTTC. This encodes CASSLVSYGYTF.

The V and J genes are TRBV15 and TRBJ1-4; 7 bases fit TRBD1. The CDR3 is 15 amino acids. Germline CDR1 LNHNV, CDR2 YYDKDF (reference sequence). J gave up 6 bases and V 5 bases, and 9 bases lay outside the gene matches. This chain's CDR3 is CATSSGTGVDEKLFF. CDR3 bases: TGTGCCACCAGCTCGGGTACAGGGGTAGATGAAAAACTGTTTTTT.

In its sample, this clone was seen a few times. The V gene is TRBV11-2, the J gene TRBJ1-4; no definite D call. Trimming cost V 5 bases and J 7 bases, with 11 bases left between them. CDR3 length equals 13 residues. Germline V lookup: CDR1 SGHAT, CDR2 FQNNGV. Written as DNA, the CDR3 is TGTGCCAGCAGCCGGAGAGTAGGTGAAAAACTGTTTTTT. It encodes CASSRRVGEKLFF.

The chain combines TRBV6-6 with TRBJ1-2, with 7 positions matching TRBD1. Losses at the gene ends were 6 bases for V and 4 bases for J; bases not matched to a gene: 5. The CDR3 contains 13 residues. Germline V gives CDR1 MNHNY, CDR2 SVGAGI (reference sequence). DNA of the CDR3: TGTGCCAGCAGAGAGACAGGGTCCTATGGCTACACCTTC. It specifies CASRETGSYGYTF.

The chain links TRBV13 to TRBJ2-4; 8 nucleotides line up with TRBD2. The CDR3 runs to 15 residues. CDR1 PRHDT and CDR2 FYEKMQ come from the germline V gene (reference sequence). V lost 5 bases, J lost 1 base, and 4 bases stayed unmatched. The CDR3 coding sequence is TGTGCCAGCAGCCCGGGGGGGACCGCCAAAAACATTCAGTACTTC. Its translation: CASSPGGTAKNIQYF.

The chain couples TRBV29-1 to TRBJ1-2, with TRBD1 matching 8 bases. The junction had 8 bases not matched to a gene; V was cut back by 4 bases and J by 7 bases. Germline loops: CDR1 SQVTM, CDR2 ANQGSEA. The CDR3 has 13 amino acids. In nucleotides, the CDR3 is TGCAGCGTTGGGTCAGCAGGGGGCTTTGGCTACACCTTC. Translating it yields CSVGSAGGFGYTF.

The rearrangement uses TRBV4-3 and TRBJ1-1; the match to TRBD1 covers 11 bases. This CDR3 has 16 amino acids. The junction had 10 bases not matched to a gene; V was cut back by 0 bases and J by 10 bases. Per the germline V gene, CDR1 is LGHNA and CDR2 is YSLEER. CDR3 sequence reads: CASSQEPPGTGGRAFF. CDR3 DNA sequence: TGCGCCAGCAGCCAAGAACCCCCCGGGACAGGGGGTCGAGCTTTCTTT.

This rearrangement joins TRBV18 to TRBJ1-6, with D uncertain. The CDR3 spans 16 residues. V lost 4 bases and J lost 7, with 17 bases in between. Germline-derived CDR1 and CDR2 are KGHSH and LQKENI. CDR3 sequence (DNA): TGTGCCAGCTCACAACTACACGGGGAGGGCAATTCACCCCTCCACTTT. Translating gives CASSQLHGEGNSPLHF.

The V and J genes are TRBV2 and TRBJ2-3; TRBD2 matches 7 bases. Losses at the gene ends were 0 bases for V and 0 bases for J; bases not matched to a gene: 3. Germline CDR1 is SNHLY and CDR2 is FYNNEI. The CDR3 totals 16 residues. The CDR3 reads CASSEAWGLSTDTQYF. Here the CDR3 DNA reads TGTGCCAGCAGTGAAGCTTGGGGACTAAGCACAGATACGCAGTATTTT. Full variable domain (remainder filled in from reference TRBV2 and TRBJ2-3): EPEVTQTPSHQVTQMGQEVILRCVPISNHLYFYWYRQILGQKVEFLVSFYNNEISEKSEIFDDQFSVERPDGSNFTLKIRSTKLEDSAMYFCASSEAWGLSTDTQYFGPGTRLTVL.

The chain links TRBV29-1 to TRBJ1-1, with a weak D call TRBD1 (5 bases). Germline loops: CDR1 SQVTM, CDR2 ANQGSEA. The CDR3 contains 11 residues. V lost 6 bases to trimming and J lost 6 bases, with 11 bases between them. The CDR3 protein is CSVKTVAEAFF. CDR3 nucleotides: TGCAGCGTGAAGACAGTTGCTGAAGCTTTCTTT.

The gene calls are TRBV7-2 and TRBJ2-2; D is possibly TRBD2 (6 bases). The germline V gene encodes CDR1 SGHTA and CDR2 FQGNSA. Trimming pared 1 base from V and 4 bases from J, leaving 7 bases between. This CDR3 is 14 amino acids long. The CDR3 coding sequence is TGTGCCAGCAGCTTAGTGCGGGGCACCGGGGAGCTGTTTTTT. The encoded protein is CASSLVRGTGELFF.

The genes are TRBV5-6 and TRBJ1-5; tentatively, D is TRBD1 (6 bases). Trimming removed 1 base from V and 7 bases from J, with 12 bases in between. The germline gives CDR1 SGHDT, CDR2 YYEEEE. This CDR3 is 14 amino acids long. In nucleotides, the CDR3 is TGTGCCAGCAGCTTGTATGGGGGCGACCAGCCCCAGCATTTT. Protein: CASSLYGGDQPQHF.

The chain uses TRBV10-3 and TRBJ1-4; TRBD1 agrees at 7 bases. Germline values: CDR1 ENHRY, CDR2 SYGVKD. With V trimmed by 2 bases and J by 5 bases, 8 bases remained unmatched. This CDR3 spans 16 amino acids. CDR3 amino acids: CAISERARTGNEKLFF. CDR3 nucleotide sequence: TGTGCCATCAGTGAGAGGGCCCGGACAGGCAATGAAAAACTGTTTTTT.

The chain is built from TRBV18 and TRBJ2-7, with unresolved D. Looked up from germline, CDR1 is KGHSH and CDR2 is LQKENI. Trimming removed 3 bases from V and 1 base from J, with 7 bases in between. The CDR3 loop spans 13 amino acids. In DNA form, the CDR3 reads TGTGCCAGCTCACCTTCCTTTTCCTACGAGCAGTACTTC. It yields the protein CASSPSFSYEQYF.

This clone came up a few times. This sequence joins TRBV6-5 and TRBJ1-6, with D perhaps TRBD1 (6 bases). The V end lost 5 bases, the J end lost 9 bases, and 11 bases lay between the germline ends. The CDR3 extends over 13 amino acids. The germline gives CDR1 MNHEY, CDR2 SVGAGI. CDR3 loop: CASSQQGSSPLHF. CDR3 DNA sequence: TGTGCCAGCAGTCAACAGGGTTCTTCACCCCTCCACTTT.

This chain joins TRBV30 and TRBJ1-3, with 8 bases aligning to TRBD1. This CDR3 spans 15 amino acids. Losses at the gene ends were 4 bases for V and 0 bases for J; bases not matched to a gene: 5. Germline assignment: CDR1 GTSNPN and CDR2 SVGIG (reference sequence). The CDR3 region has the DNA TGTGCCTGGAAGCGGGGACAGGCCTCTGGAAACACCATATATTTT. Its translation: CAWKRGQASGNTIYF.

This chain links TRBV18 with TRBJ2-3, with TRBD2 matching over 9 bases. J lost 3 bases, V lost 5 bases, and 3 bases had no gene match. CDR1 KGHSH and CDR2 LQKENI come from the germline V gene. The CDR3 consists of 14 residues. The CDR3 DNA is TGTGCCAGCTCATTACTAGCGGGTACAGATACGCAGTATTTT. Translation gives CASSLLAGTDTQYF.

The chain links TRBV5-1 to TRBJ1-1; 8 nucleotides match TRBD1. This CDR3 contains 15 residues. The germline CDR1 and CDR2 sequences are SGHRS and YFSETQ. J lost 1 base, V lost 4 bases, and 6 bases had no gene match. DNA of the CDR3: TGCGCCAGCAGCATTACAGGGGGTTCGAACACTGAAGCTTTCTTT. This gives the protein CASSITGGSNTEAFF.

The rearrangement links TRBV6-5 to TRBJ1-2; D uncertain. Trimming removed 2 bases from V and 8 bases from J, with 21 bases in between. CDR3 length equals 16 residues. The germline gives CDR1 MNHEY, CDR2 SVGAGI. CDR3 protein: CASSYGARGQVDGYTF. CDR3 sequence (DNA): TGTGCCAGCAGTTACGGCGCTCGTGGGCAGGTCGACGGCTACACCTTC.

The gene calls are TRBV4-3 and TRBJ1-5; TRBD1 matches at 7 bases. Germline V CDR1 and CDR2: LGHNA, YSLEER. This CDR3 region has 15 residues. V was pared by 0 bases and J by 4 bases, with 3 bases of the junction left unmatched. As DNA, the CDR3 is TGCGCCAGCAGCCAAGACCAGGGGGTGAATCAGCCCCAGCATTTT. This translates into CASSQDQGVNQPQHF.